One and the same sample provided the 26 T cell receptor beta chains below, sequenced in a study of cytomegalovirus exposure and HLA in healthy donors. PCR involved 60 Vbeta and 13 Jbeta primers. The table came from immunoSEQ multiplex PCR; TCRdb's copy has only in-frame clones and leaves some out. Here the sample spans around 100,000 clones, roughly three quarters being singletons. Material for sequencing was PBMCs. Receptors were obtained from a woman aged 60-75 years in good health and CMV-seropositive.

The chain couples TRBV18 to TRBJ1-1, with D possibly being TRBD1 (6 bases). The CDR3 is 15 residues long. CDR1 is KGHSH, CDR2 LQKENI, per germline. V was shortened by 5 bases and J by 1 base, with 14 bases between the two germline ends. The CDR3 spells CASSGSLQGNTEAFF. DNA for the CDR3: TGTGCCAGCTCAGGTTCACTACAGGGGAACACTGAAGCTTTCTTT.

The V and J genes are TRBV28 and TRBJ2-7; D unresolved. The V and J ends lost 3 bases and 5 bases respectively, with 5 bases between them. Germline CDR1 and CDR2: MDHEN and SYDVKM. The CDR3 has 11 residues. The CDR3 spells CASSLYHEQYF. The CDR3 DNA reads TGTGCCAGCAGTTTGTATCACGAGCAGTACTTC.

This clone was detected once. This chain joins TRBV6-1 and TRBJ1-5; D might be TRBD1 (6 bases). The germline V gene has CDR1 MNHNS and CDR2 SASEGT. The CDR3 runs to 14 residues. V lost 6 bases and J lost 1, with 10 bases in between. DNA of the CDR3: TGTGCCAGCAGGGGTCAGGGGAGCAATCAGCCCCAGCATTTT. Translated: CASRGQGSNQPQHF.

This chain's CDR3 is CASSLAATYEQYF. The CDR3 DNA follows: TGTGCCAGCAGTTTGGCAGCGACCTACGAGCAGTACTTC. The chain carries TRBV27 and TRBJ2-7; no clear D. This CDR3 region has 13 residues. V lost 3 bases and J lost 2, with 8 bases in between. Germline V lookup: CDR1 MNHEY, CDR2 SMNVEV (reference sequence).

The chain couples TRBV6-5 to TRBJ2-5, with 8 bases that match TRBD1. Germline CDR1 MNHEY, CDR2 SVGAGI. The CDR3 sequence is 15 residues long. V was pared by 2 bases and J by 5 bases, with 7 bases of the junction left unmatched. CDR3 coding DNA: TGTGCCAGCAGTTACGGACAGGGATCATGGGAGACCCAGTACTTC. Its protein is CASSYGQGSWETQYF.

The chain's CDR3 is CASSSRDSGEKLFF. The CDR3 DNA reads TGTGCCAGCAGCTCCCGGGACAGCGGCGAAAAACTGTTTTTT. This rearrangement joins TRBV11-1 to TRBJ1-4; 7 bases align to TRBD1. Germline-derived CDR1 and CDR2 are SGHAT and FQDESV (reference sequence). The CDR3 has 14 amino acids. The trim removed 4 bases at V and 8 bases at J, leaving 7 bases unmatched.

The chain joins TRBV12-5 to TRBJ2-1, with 9 nucleotides matching TRBD2. The V segment lost 1 base and the J segment 8 bases; nucleotides outside the gene matches: 6. The CDR3 has 15 residues. Germline CDR1 reads LGHNT; CDR2 reads FRNRAP. CDR3 in amino acids: CASGLGLAGVYEQFF. CDR3 nucleotide sequence: TGTGCTAGTGGTTTGGGGTTAGCGGGAGTCTATGAGCAGTTCTTC.

V usage is TRBV7-2 and J usage is TRBJ2-7; D call uncertain. The CDR3 extends over 12 amino acids. V dropped 4 bases and J dropped 4 bases, with 8 bases sitting between them. Germline V gives CDR1 SGHTA, CDR2 FQGNSA. CDR3 in DNA: TGTGCCAGCAGCTATAATAGTTACGAGCAGTACTTC. Translation: CASSYNSYEQYF.

The chain carries TRBV30 and TRBJ1-2; D might be TRBD1 (5 bases). CDR1 and CDR2 (germline): GTSNPN, SVGIG (reference sequence). The CDR3 extends over 19 amino acids. V lost 5 bases, J lost 0 bases, and 28 bases lay in between. The CDR3 reads CAWRNPSGGLGSANYGYTF. The CDR3 bases are TGTGCCTGGCGCAACCCTTCTGGGGGACTTGGGTCTGCTAACTATGGCTACACCTTC.

This clone was picked up a small number of times. The CDR3 sequence is CASGLVIYQETQYF. CDR3 DNA: TGTGCTAGTGGTTTGGTAATCTATCAAGAGACCCAGTACTTC. The chain joins TRBV12-5 to TRBJ2-5; D ambiguous. Germline V gene data show CDR1 as LGHNT and CDR2 as FRNRAP. CDR3 length: 14 amino acids. V gave up 0 bases and J gave up 2 bases, with 7 bases separating them.

The gene calls are TRBV5-6 and TRBJ2-7; D is perhaps TRBD1 (5 bases). V lost 5 bases and J 2 bases, leaving 14 bases between the germline ends. CDR3 length: 14 residues. Germline V gene sequence: CDR1 SGHDT, CDR2 YYEEEE. Here the CDR3 DNA reads TGTGCCAGCAGGCTGGGAAGGGGTCCCTACGAGCAGTACTTC. Translated: CASRLGRGPYEQYF.

The chain combines TRBV11-2 with TRBJ2-4; 9 nucleotides align to TRBD2. Germline V gene sequence: CDR1 SGHAT, CDR2 FQNNGV. V was clipped by 5 bases and J by 9 bases; unmatched bases: 5. The CDR3 contains 13 residues. CDR3 amino acids: CASSRGRGGIQYF. The DNA for the CDR3 is TGTGCCAGCAGCCGCGGGAGGGGCGGCATTCAGTACTTC. The variable domain in full, completed from reference TRBV11-2 and TRBJ2-4, reads EAGVAQSPRYKIIEKRQSVAFWCNPISGHATLYWYQQILGQGPKLLIQFQNNGVVDDSQLPKDRFSAERLKGVDSTLKIQPAKLEDSAVYLCASSRGRGGIQYFGAGTRLSVL.

The chain links TRBV6-5 to TRBJ2-7; D not resolved. The CDR3 sequence is 14 residues long. Germline CDR1 MNHEY, CDR2 SVGAGI. V lost 6 bases and J 5 bases, leaving 17 bases between the germline ends. CDR3 sequence (DNA): TGTGCCAGCAGACCGACTGCGGTCAAGCACGAGCAGTACTTC. Its protein is CASRPTAVKHEQYF.

The rearrangement links TRBV19 to TRBJ1-5, with D possibly matching TRBD1 (5 bases). The V gene's germline CDR1 is LNHDA and CDR2 SQIVND (reference sequence). V lost 5 bases and J 1 base, leaving 9 bases between the germline ends. The CDR3 consists of 14 residues. The CDR3 region has the DNA TGTGCCAGTAGTCAGGGTGGCAGCAATCAGCCCCAGCATTTT. As protein: CASSQGGSNQPQHF.

This chain links TRBV9 with TRBJ2-2, with 9 bases identical to TRBD2. The CDR3 consists of 18 residues. Germline CDR1 reads SGDLS; CDR2 reads YYNGEE. Trimming took 3 bases from V and 1 from J; bases not matched to a gene: 10. CDR3 DNA sequence: TGTGCCAGCAGCGCCTCACGACTAGCGGACTGGAACACCGGGGAGCTGTTTTTT. Its protein is CASSASRLADWNTGELFF.

CDR3 sequence: CASSPGTVNTGELFF. The CDR3 region has the DNA TGTGCCAGCAGCCCGGGGACAGTAAACACCGGGGAGCTGTTTTTT. V gene TRBV7-2 combines with J gene TRBJ2-2; 7 nucleotides match TRBD1. Germline CDR1 SGHTA, CDR2 FQGNSA. Trimming at V came to 5 bases and at J to 2 bases, leaving 5 bases not matched to a gene. This CDR3 has 15 residues.

This clone was seen a single time. DNA for the CDR3: TGTGCCAGCAGTGAACAGGGTAAGGGCAATCAGCCCCAGCATTTT. It specifies CASSEQGKGNQPQHF. The chain couples TRBV6-1 to TRBJ1-5, with a weak D call TRBD1 (5 bases). Germline assignment: CDR1 MNHNS and CDR2 SASEGT. CDR3 size: 15 residues. Trimming removed 2 bases at V and 2 bases at J, with 10 bases between.

V is TRBV19 and J is TRBJ1-2, with D perhaps matching TRBD1 (5 bases). The CDR3 has 13 amino acids. Per the germline V gene, CDR1 is LNHDA and CDR2 is SQIVND (reference sequence). V lost 5 bases and J lost 4, with 11 bases in between. In nucleotides, the CDR3 is TGTGCCAGTAGTCTCGTGACAGCCTATGGCTACACCTTC. Translated: CASSLVTAYGYTF.

The chain is built from TRBV7-9 and TRBJ1-1; 9 positions match TRBD1. The V and J ends lost 4 bases and 1 base, in that order; junction bases with no gene match: 10. Germline CDR1 and CDR2: SEHNR and FQNEAQ (reference sequence). The length of the CDR3 is 17 residues. CDR3 sequence reads: CASSSRGTGQWNTEAFF. CDR3 coding DNA: TGTGCCAGCAGCTCGCGTGGGACAGGGCAGTGGAACACTGAAGCTTTCTTT.

This chain joins TRBV6-1 and TRBJ1-1; D unclear. Germline V gene sequence: CDR1 MNHNS, CDR2 SASEGT. Trimming took off 2 bases at V and 1 base at J, with 5 bases between the two ends. This CDR3 has 13 residues. CDR3 sequence (DNA): TGTGCCAGCAGTGAATATTGGAACACTGAAGCTTTCTTT. Amino acids: CASSEYWNTEAFF.

The V and J genes are TRBV7-2 and TRBJ2-1, with 7 bases fitting TRBD2. There are 17 residues in the CDR3. Germline CDR1 and CDR2: SGHTA and FQGNSA. Trimming removed 1 base from V and 0 bases from J; junction bases left unmatched: 6. The CDR3, as DNA: TGTGCCAGCAGCTTAGATCCAGCGGGACTCTCCTACAATGAGCAGTTCTTC. Protein product: CASSLDPAGLSYNEQFF.

The DNA for the CDR3 is TGTGCCAGCAGCCTGGGGGGGACCTATGGCTACACCTTC. Translated: CASSLGGTYGYTF. The chain joins TRBV6-5 to TRBJ1-2, with TRBD1 as a possible D gene (5 bases). CDR3 length equals 13 residues. Per germline, CDR1 MNHEY and CDR2 SVGAGI. With 6 bases removed from V and 4 bases from J, the gap between germline ends came to 12 bases.

The gene calls are TRBV5-6 and TRBJ1-1; TRBD1 might be the D (6 bases). Per germline, CDR1 SGHDT and CDR2 YYEEEE. This CDR3 is built from 14 residues. With 4 bases removed from V and 4 bases from J, the gap between germline ends came to 14 bases. CDR3 protein: CASSIGPRGTEAFF. CDR3 coding DNA: TGTGCCAGCAGCATCGGACCCAGGGGCACTGAAGCTTTCTTT. The full variable domain, in which reference TRBV5-6 and TRBJ1-1 provide the parts outside the CDR3, is DAGVTQSPTHLIKTRGQQVTLRCSPKSGHDTVSWYQQALGQGPQFIFQYYEEEERQRGNFPDRFSGHQFPNYSSELNVNALLLGDSALYLCASSIGPRGTEAFFGQGTRLTVV.

The rearrangement joins TRBV5-1 to TRBJ2-3; 8 positions agree with TRBD2. Per the germline V gene, CDR1 is SGHRS and CDR2 is YFSETQ. Trimming took 4 bases from V and 3 from J; bases not matched to a gene: 13. The CDR3 sequence is 17 residues long. In DNA form, the CDR3 reads TGCGCCAGCAGCGCACAAAACCTTAGCGGGATTACAGATACGCAGTATTTT. It is translated as CASSAQNLSGITDTQYF.

The chain joins TRBV29-1 to TRBJ2-5; the D gene is possibly TRBD2 (5 bases). With the DNA end fitting TRBJ2-7 better, the J assignment may be wrong. Germline assignment: CDR1 SQVTM and CDR2 ANQGSEA. The CDR3 has 14 amino acids. The CDR3 DNA sequence: TGCAGCGTTGGGGTAGCGTCTAGCTCCTACGAGCAGTACTTC. Translated: CSVGVASSSYEQYF.

In this sample, this clone turned up a few times. The chain joins TRBV6-5 to TRBJ1-1; perhaps TRBD1 as D (5 bases). Germline V gives CDR1 MNHEY, CDR2 SVGAGI. The V and J ends lost 7 bases and 8 bases respectively, with 14 bases between them. The CDR3 loop spans 12 amino acids. CDR3 amino acids: CASKGGTREAFF. CDR3 DNA: TGTGCCAGCAAGGGAGGGACCAGGGAAGCTTTCTTT.